This TCR beta chain is from a study of T cells after yellow fever vaccination. Study in general: Each low-cell-number fraction was prepared by means of SMART-Seq v4 Ultra Low Input. The study's findings and limits: By day 5 rather than day 15, the secondary response had peaked, though it was weaker. Reappearing after the booster were most of the clones from primary vaccination (about 95% CD4, approximately 88% CD8).

TCRdb re-analysed the 5' RACE reads in MiXCR, keeping a single row per CDR3 protein. Of about 340,000 distinct CDR3 sequences in the sample, approximately 12% were seen once. Germline values: CDR1 DFQATT, CDR2 SNEGSKA (reference sequence). The CDR3 runs 17 residues. Germline trimming cut 4 bases from V and 4 bases from J; bases unmatched to any gene: 10. Turning to this clonotype: Its antigen remains unidentified.

This TCR came from a young man who received the YFV17D yellow fever vaccine. J is TRBJ2-1 and V is TRBV20-1; 13 positions agree with TRBD2. The sample was CD4+ T cells sorted from PBMCs, taken 15 days after the yellow fever booster vaccination. CDR3 sequence: CSATRDRGLAGYNEQFF. Written as DNA, the CDR3 is TGCAGTGCTACACGGGACAGGGGACTAGCGGGGTACAATGAGCAGTTCTTC.